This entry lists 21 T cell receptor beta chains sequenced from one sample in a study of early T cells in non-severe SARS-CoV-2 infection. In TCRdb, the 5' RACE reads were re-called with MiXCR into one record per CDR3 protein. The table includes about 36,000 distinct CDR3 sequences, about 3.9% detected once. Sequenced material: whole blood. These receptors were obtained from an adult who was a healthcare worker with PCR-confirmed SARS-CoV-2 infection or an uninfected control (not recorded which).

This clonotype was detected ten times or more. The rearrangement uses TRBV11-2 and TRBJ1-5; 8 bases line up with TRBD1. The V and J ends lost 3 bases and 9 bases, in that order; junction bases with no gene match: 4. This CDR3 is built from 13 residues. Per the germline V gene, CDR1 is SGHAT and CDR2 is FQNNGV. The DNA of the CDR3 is TGTGCCAGCAGCTTGGACAGGGTGGCGCCCCAGCATTTT. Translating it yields CASSLDRVAPQHF.

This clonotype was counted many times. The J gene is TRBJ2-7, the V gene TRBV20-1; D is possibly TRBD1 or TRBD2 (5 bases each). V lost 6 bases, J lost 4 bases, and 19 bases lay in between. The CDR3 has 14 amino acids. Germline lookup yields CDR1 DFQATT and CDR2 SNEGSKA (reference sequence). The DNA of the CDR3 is TGCAGTGCGCGCCCCGAGGGGTGGGGGTACGAGCAGTACGTC. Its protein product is CSARPEGWGYEQYV.

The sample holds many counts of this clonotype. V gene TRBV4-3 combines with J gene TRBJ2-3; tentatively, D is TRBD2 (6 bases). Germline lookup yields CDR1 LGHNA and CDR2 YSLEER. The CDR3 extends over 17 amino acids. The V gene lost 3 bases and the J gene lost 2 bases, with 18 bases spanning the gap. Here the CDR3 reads CASSQQRLGDYTDTQYF. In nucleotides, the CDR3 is TGCGCCAGCAGCCAGCAAAGACTAGGCGACTACACAGATACGCAGTATTTT.

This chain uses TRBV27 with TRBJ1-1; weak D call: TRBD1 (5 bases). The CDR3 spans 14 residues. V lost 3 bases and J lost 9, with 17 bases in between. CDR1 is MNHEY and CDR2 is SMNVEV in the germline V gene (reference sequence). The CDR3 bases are TGTGCCAGCAGTTTGAAGCAGGGAAGTGTAAAAGCTTTCTTT. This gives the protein CASSLKQGSVKAFF.

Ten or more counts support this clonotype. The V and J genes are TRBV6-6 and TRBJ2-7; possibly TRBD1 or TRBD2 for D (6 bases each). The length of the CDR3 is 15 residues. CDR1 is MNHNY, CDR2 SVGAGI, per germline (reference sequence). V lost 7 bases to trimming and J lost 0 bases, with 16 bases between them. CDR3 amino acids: CASTGAGGSSYEQYV. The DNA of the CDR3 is TGTGCCAGCACAGGGGCCGGGGGTAGCTCCTACGAGCAGTACGTC.

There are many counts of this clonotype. CDR3 sequence: CASSQRTSGTYEQYF. The CDR3 DNA follows: TGTGCCAGCAGCCAACGGACTAGCGGAACTTACGAGCAGTACTTC. The rearrangement joins TRBV12-3 or TRBV12-4 to TRBJ2-7; 10 bases agree with TRBD2. V trimming: 6 bases; J trimming: 4 bases; junction bases outside the gene matches: 9. CDR3 length: 15 residues.

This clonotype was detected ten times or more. The CDR3 sequence is CAIRKGQTTDTQYF. DNA of the CDR3: TGTGCCATCAGAAAGGGACAGACCACAGATACGCAGTATTTT. The rearrangement links TRBV10-3 to TRBJ2-3; 7 bases line up with TRBD1. Looked up from germline, CDR1 is ENHRY and CDR2 is SYGVKD. V lost 6 bases, J lost 2 bases, and 5 bases stayed unmatched. The CDR3 runs to 14 residues.

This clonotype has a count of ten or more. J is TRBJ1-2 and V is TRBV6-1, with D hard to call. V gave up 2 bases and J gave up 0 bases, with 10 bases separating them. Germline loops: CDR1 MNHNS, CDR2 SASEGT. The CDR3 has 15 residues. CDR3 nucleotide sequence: TGTGCCAGCAGTGAAAGAGTAGGAGCTAACTATGGCTACACCTTC. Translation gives CASSERVGANYGYTF.

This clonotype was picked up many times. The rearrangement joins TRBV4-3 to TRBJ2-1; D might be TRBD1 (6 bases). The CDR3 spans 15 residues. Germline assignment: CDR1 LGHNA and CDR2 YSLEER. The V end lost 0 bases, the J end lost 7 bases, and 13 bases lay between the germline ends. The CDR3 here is CASSQDGGGLNEQFF. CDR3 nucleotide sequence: TGCGCCAGCAGCCAAGATGGGGGCGGGCTAAATGAGCAGTTCTTC.

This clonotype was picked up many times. DNA for the CDR3: TGCGCCAGCAGCTTGGCCTTTTACGGGTCACCCCTCCACTTT. It yields the protein CASSLAFYGSPLHF. The V call is TRBV5-1, the J call TRBJ1-6, with D unclear. The CDR3 loop spans 14 amino acids. Germline V lookup: CDR1 SGHRS, CDR2 YFSETQ. Between the trimmed V and J ends, which lost 0 bases and 10 bases, there was a span of 11 bases.

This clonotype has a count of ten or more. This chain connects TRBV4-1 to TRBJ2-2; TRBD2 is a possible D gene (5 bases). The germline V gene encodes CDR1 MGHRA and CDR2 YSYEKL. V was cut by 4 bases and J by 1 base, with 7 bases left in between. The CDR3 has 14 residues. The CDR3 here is CASSLRENTGELFF. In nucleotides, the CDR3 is TGCGCCAGCAGCCTGAGGGAGAACACCGGGGAGCTGTTTTTT.

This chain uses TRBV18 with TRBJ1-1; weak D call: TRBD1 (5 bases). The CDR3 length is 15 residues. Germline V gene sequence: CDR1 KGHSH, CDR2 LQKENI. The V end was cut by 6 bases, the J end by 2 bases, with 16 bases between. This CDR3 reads CASSIQEGRNTEAFF. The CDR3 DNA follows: TGTGCCAGCTCCATACAGGAGGGCCGAAACACTGAAGCTTTCTTT.

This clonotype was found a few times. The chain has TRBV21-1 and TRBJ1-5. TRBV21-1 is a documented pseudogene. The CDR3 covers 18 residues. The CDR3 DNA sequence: TGTGCCAGCAGCCTCCTTGACGGAACCGAGAATAGCAATCAGCCCCAGCATTTT. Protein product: CASSLLDGTENSNQPQHF.

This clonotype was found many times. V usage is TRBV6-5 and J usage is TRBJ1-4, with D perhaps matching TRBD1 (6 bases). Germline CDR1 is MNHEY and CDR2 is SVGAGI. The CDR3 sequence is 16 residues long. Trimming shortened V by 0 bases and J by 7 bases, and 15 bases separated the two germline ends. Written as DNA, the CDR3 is TGTGCCAGCAGTTACTCCCCGGGGGCTGAGGGTGAAAAACTGTTTTTT. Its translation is CASSYSPGAEGEKLFF.

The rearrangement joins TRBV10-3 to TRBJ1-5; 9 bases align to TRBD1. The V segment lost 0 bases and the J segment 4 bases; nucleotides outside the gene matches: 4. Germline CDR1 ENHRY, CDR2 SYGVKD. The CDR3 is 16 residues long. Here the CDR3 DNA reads TGTGCCATCAGTGAGTCAGGGACAGGGCATAATCAGCCCCAGCATTTT. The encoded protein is CAISESGTGHNQPQHF.

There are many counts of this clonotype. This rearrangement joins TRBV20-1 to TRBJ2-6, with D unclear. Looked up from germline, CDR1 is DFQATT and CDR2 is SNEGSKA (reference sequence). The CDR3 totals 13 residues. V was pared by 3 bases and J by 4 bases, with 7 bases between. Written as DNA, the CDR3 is TGCAGTGCTAGTGGTCCCGGGGCCAACGTCCTGACTTTC. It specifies CSASGPGANVLTF.

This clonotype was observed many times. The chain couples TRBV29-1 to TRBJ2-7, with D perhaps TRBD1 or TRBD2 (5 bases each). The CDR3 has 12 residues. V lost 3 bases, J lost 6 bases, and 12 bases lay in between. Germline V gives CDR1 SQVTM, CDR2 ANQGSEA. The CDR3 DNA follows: TGCAGCGTTGAGGGACCCCGGCTCGAGCAGTACTTC. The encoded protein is CSVEGPRLEQYF.

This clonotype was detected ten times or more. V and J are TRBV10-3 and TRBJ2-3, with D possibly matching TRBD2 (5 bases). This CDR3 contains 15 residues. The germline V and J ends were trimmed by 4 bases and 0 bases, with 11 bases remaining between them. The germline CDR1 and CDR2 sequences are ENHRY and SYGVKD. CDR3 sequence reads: CAISAGTSSTDTQYF. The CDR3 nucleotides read TGTGCCATCAGTGCGGGAACTTCTAGCACAGATACGCAGTATTTT.

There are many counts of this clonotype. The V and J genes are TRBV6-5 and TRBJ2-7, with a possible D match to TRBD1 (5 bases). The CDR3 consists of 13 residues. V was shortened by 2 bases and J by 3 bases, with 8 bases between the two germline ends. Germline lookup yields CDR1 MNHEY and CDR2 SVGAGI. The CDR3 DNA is TGTGCCAGCAGTTACGGGGCCGGCTACGAGCAGTACTTC. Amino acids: CASSYGAGYEQYF.

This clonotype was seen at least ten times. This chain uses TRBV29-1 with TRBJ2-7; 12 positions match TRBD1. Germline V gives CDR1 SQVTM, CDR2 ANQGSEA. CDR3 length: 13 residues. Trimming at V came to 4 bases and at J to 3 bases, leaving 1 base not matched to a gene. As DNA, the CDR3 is TGCAGCGTTGGGGACAGGGGGCTCTACGAGCAGTACTTC. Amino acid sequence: CSVGDRGLYEQYF.

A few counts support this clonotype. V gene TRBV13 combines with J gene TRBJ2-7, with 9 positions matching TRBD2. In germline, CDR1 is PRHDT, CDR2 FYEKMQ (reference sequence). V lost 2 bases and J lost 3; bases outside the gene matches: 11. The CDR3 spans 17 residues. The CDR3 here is CASSLRLAETSGYEQYF. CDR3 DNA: TGTGCCAGCAGCTTAAGACTAGCGGAGACCTCGGGCTACGAGCAGTACTTC.